What follows are 5 T cell receptor beta chains derived from one specimen sequenced in a study of patients and donors after allogeneic stem cell transplantation. TCRdb analysed the RT-PCR reads with MiXCR anew, one entry per CDR3 protein. The sample records hundreds of thousands of distinct CDR3 sequences, approximately 16% being singletons. What was sequenced was blood, either unsorted or a sorted T cell fraction (not recorded which). These receptors were obtained from a human donor who was either an allogeneic HSCT recipient or a stem cell or donor lymphocyte infusion donor (not recorded which). It is not recorded whose cells these are; they may come from a transplant donor.

This clonotype was seen more than once but under ten times. The chain links TRBV27 to TRBJ1-5, with 9 bases that match TRBD1. Germline CDR1 MNHEY, CDR2 SMNVEV (reference sequence). The CDR3 is 15 residues long. The junction had 9 bases not matched to a gene; V was cut back by 6 bases and J by 6 bases. The CDR3 DNA reads TGTGCCAGCAGCTTGCGGGGACAGGGCACTCAGCCCCAGCATTTT. Its protein is CASSLRGQGTQPQHF.

The J gene is TRBJ2-4, the V gene TRBV6-1; 12 bases map to TRBD2. The V gene's germline CDR1 is MNHNS and CDR2 SASEGT. The CDR3 totals 15 residues. Trimming removed 10 bases from V and 5 bases from J; junction bases left unmatched: 9. DNA of the CDR3: TGTGCCACCCTAGCGGGGGGGCTCGGGGAAAACATTCAGTACTTC. Its translation is CATLAGGLGENIQYF.

The chain is built from TRBV7-9 and TRBJ1-1; D not resolved. Germline CDR1 and CDR2: SEHNR and FQNEAQ (reference sequence). V gave up 5 bases and J gave up 6 bases, with 10 bases separating them. The CDR3 totals 12 residues. The CDR3 region is CASSRGAPEAFF. CDR3 DNA: TGTGCCAGCAGCAGAGGAGCCCCTGAAGCTTTCTTT.

This clonotype was seen a few times. The chain has TRBV29-1 and TRBJ2-1, with a possible D match to TRBD2 (5 bases). The CDR3 covers 11 residues. CDR1 is SQVTM, CDR2 ANQGSEA, per germline. V was shortened by 4 bases and J by 11 bases, with 12 bases between the two germline ends. This chain's CDR3 is CSVARLTQQFF. CDR3 in DNA: TGCAGCGTTGCCAGACTAACCCAGCAGTTCTTC.

The table lists this clonotype with many counts. V and J are TRBV12-3 or TRBV12-4 and TRBJ2-5, with D maybe TRBD2 (6 bases). The CDR3 is made up of 15 amino acids. The V and J ends lost 4 bases and 5 bases respectively, with 17 bases between them. The CDR3 coding sequence is TGTGCCAGCAGTTATTCGACTAGGAGGTTGGAGACCCAGTACTTC. This gives the protein CASSYSTRRLETQYF.